These T cell receptor beta chains were read from a single sample in a study of T cell responses to AZD1222 COVID-19 vaccine. Sequencing was performed with immunoSEQ multiplex PCR; in TCRdb, only in-frame clones are kept and a portion is missing. The repertoire holds about 34,000 clones, with 75% to 80% as singletons. Specimen: peripheral blood, collected 28 days after the second AZD1222 dose. The receptors were gathered from an adult who received the AZD1222 COVID-19 vaccine. Both conserved end residues are part of each CDR3. A D gene is named only where the DNA matches it firmly. Rows give clone size only sometimes, using once, few, many, or a class for an expanded clone.

V gene	D gene	clone size	J gene	CDR3 protein	CDR3 DNA
TRBV6-6	NA	once	TRBJ2-3	CASTSKGTDTQYF	TGTGCCAGTACTAGCAAGGGCACAGATACGCAGTATTTT
TRBV5-6	NA	once	TRBJ1-1	CASSFPANTEAFF	TGTGCCAGCAGCTTCCCAGCGAACACTGAAGCTTTCTTT
TRBV4-1	TRBD2	NA	TRBJ2-3	CASSQGLAGGSNTQYF	TGCGCCAGCAGCCAAGGGTTAGCGGGGGGTTCGAATACGCAGTATTTT
TRBV6-5	NA	NA	TRBJ1-2	CASSSNAGDYGYTF	TGTGCCAGCAGTTCCAATGCAGGGGACTATGGCTACACCTTC
TRBV29-1	TRBD2	NA	TRBJ2-5	CSVGLAGGLPETQYF	TGCAGCGTGGGACTAGCGGGGGGGCTCCCAGAGACCCAGTACTTC
TRBV30	NA	once	TRBJ1-2	CAWSLGFGSYGYTF	TGTGCCTGGAGTCTCGGATTCGGAAGCTATGGCTACACCTTC
TRBV20-1	NA	NA	TRBJ1-1	CSARAATEAFF	TGCAGTGCTAGAGCGGCCACTGAAGCTTTCTTT
TRBV9	NA	NA	TRBJ2-1	CASSVGNSYNEQFF	TGTGCCAGCAGCGTAGGGAATAGCTACAATGAGCAGTTCTTC
TRBV28	NA	NA	TRBJ1-5	CASGGSNQPQHF	TGTGCCTCGGGGGGGTCCAATCAGCCCCAGCATTTT
TRBV4-1	NA	NA	TRBJ1-5	CASSQDRAGDNQPQHF	TGCGCCAGCAGCCAAGATAGGGCGGGAGATAATCAGCCCCAGCATTTT
TRBV24-1	NA	few	TRBJ1-1	CATRFQRGNTEAFF	TGTGCCACCAGGTTTCAGAGGGGGAACACTGAAGCTTTCTTT
TRBV19	TRBD1	NA	TRBJ2-5	CASSIGTGYETQYF	TGTGCCAGTAGTATCGGGACAGGATACGAGACCCAGTACTTC
TRBV19	NA	NA	TRBJ1-1	CASSIDSRGSTEAFF	TGTGCCAGTAGTATAGATTCCCGGGGTAGCACTGAAGCTTTCTTT
TRBV7-2	NA	NA	TRBJ1-2	CASTQGSINYGYTF	TGTGCCAGCACTCAGGGGTCGATTAACTATGGCTACACCTTC
TRBV6-1	NA	NA	TRBJ1-1	CASSEGSSGNTEAFF	TGTGCCAGCAGTGAAGGAAGCAGCGGGAACACTGAAGCTTTCTTT
TRBV29-1	NA	NA	TRBJ1-1	CSATDSYITEAFF	TGCAGCGCCACCGACAGTTATATCACTGAAGCTTTCTTT
TRBV27	TRBD1	NA	TRBJ1-1	CASSQDRVGTEAFF	TGTGCCAGCAGTCAGGACAGGGTTGGAACTGAAGCTTTCTTT
TRBV28	TRBD2	NA	TRBJ2-3	CASRSGRAHTQYF	TGTGCCAGCAGAAGCGGGAGGGCCCATACGCAGTATTTT
TRBV6-5	NA	NA	TRBJ1-5	CASSRQGGNQPQHF	TGTGCCAGCAGCCGGCAGGGAGGCAATCAGCCCCAGCATTTT
TRBV2	NA	few	TRBJ2-4	CASSERASRENIQYF	TGTGCCAGCAGTGAGCGGGCTAGTCGGGAAAACATTCAGTACTTC
TRBV19	TRBD1	NA	TRBJ1-1	CASSINRGTEAFF	TGTGCCAGTAGTATAAACAGGGGCACTGAAGCTTTCTTT
TRBV6-1	NA	NA	TRBJ2-1	CASSAAAWVPRLGEQFF	TGTGCCAGCAGTGCCGCGGCGTGGGTTCCGCGTCTAGGTGAGCAGTTCTTC
TRBV5-8	TRBD2	NA	TRBJ2-1	CASSAVGLAGGLSSYNEQFF	TGTGCCAGCAGCGCAGTGGGACTAGCGGGGGGTCTCAGCTCCTACAATGAGCAGTTCTTC
TRBV6-5	NA	NA	TRBJ1-6	CASSYASSYNSPLHF	TGTGCCAGCAGTTACGCCAGCTCCTATAATTCACCCCTCCACTTT
TRBV4-2	TRBD1	NA	TRBJ1-2	CASSLGTGGAYGYTF	TGTGCCAGCAGCCTTGGGACAGGGGGCGCCTATGGCTACACCTTC
TRBV4-1	TRBD1	NA	TRBJ2-3	CASSPSGTGGSTDTQYF	TGCGCCAGCAGCCCCTCCGGGACAGGGGGCAGCACAGATACGCAGTATTTT
TRBV19	NA	NA	TRBJ2-1	CASSPRGMSSYNEQFF	TGTGCCAGTAGCCCTAGGGGAATGAGCTCCTACAATGAGCAGTTCTTC
TRBV24-1	NA	NA	TRBJ1-2	CATSENRQDRWGYTF	TGTGCCACCAGTGAAAATAGACAGGATCGGTGGGGCTACACCTTC
TRBV27	NA	NA	TRBJ1-1	CASSRDTSYTEAFF	TGTGCCAGCAGCCGGGACACATCGTACACTGAAGCTTTCTTT
TRBV10-2	NA	NA	TRBJ1-5	CASSELRDGQPQHF	TGCGCCAGCAGTGAGTTAAGGGACGGTCAGCCCCAGCATTTT
TRBV11-2	NA	NA	TRBJ2-5	CASRRSQETQYF	TGTGCCAGCAGAAGGTCCCAAGAGACCCAGTACTTC
TRBV10-1	NA	NA	TRBJ2-4	CASSDSLAKNIQYF	TGCGCCAGCAGTGACAGCCTAGCCAAAAACATTCAGTACTTC
TRBV6-5	NA	NA	TRBJ1-2	CASRQDPTGAGGYTF	TGTGCCAGCAGGCAGGATCCTACGGGGGCTGGAGGCTACACCTTC
TRBV15	NA	NA	TRBJ2-5	CATSRARETQYF	TGTGCCACCAGCAGAGCGCGAGAGACCCAGTACTTC